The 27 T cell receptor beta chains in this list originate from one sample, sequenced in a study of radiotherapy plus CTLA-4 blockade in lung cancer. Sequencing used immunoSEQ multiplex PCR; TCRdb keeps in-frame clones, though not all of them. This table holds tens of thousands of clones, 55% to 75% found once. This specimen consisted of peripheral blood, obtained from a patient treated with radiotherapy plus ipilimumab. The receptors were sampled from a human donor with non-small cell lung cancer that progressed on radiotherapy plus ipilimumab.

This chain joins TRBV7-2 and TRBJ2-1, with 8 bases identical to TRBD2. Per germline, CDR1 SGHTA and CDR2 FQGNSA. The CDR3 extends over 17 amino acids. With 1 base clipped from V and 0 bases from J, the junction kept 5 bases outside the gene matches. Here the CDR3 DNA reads TGTGCCAGCAGCTTAGGGAGCGGGAGTTACTCCTACAATGAGCAGTTCTTC. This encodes CASSLGSGSYSYNEQFF. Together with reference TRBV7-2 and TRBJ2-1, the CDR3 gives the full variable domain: GAGVSQSPSNKVTEKGKDVELRCDPISGHTALYWYRQSLGQGLEFLIYFQGNSAPDKSGLPSDRFSAERTGGSVSTLTIQRTQQEDSAVYLCASSLGSGSYSYNEQFFGPGTRLTVL.

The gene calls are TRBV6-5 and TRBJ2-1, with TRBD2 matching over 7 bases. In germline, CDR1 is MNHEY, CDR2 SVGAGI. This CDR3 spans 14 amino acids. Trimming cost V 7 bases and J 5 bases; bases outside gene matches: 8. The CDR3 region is CASMKAGEDNEQFF. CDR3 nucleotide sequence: TGTGCCAGCATGAAGGCGGGAGAGGACAATGAGCAGTTCTTC.

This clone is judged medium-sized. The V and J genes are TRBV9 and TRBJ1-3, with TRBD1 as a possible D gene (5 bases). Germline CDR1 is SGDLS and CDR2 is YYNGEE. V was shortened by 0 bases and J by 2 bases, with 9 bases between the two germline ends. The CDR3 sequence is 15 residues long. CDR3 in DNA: TGTGCCAGCAGCGTAGTGGCAGGGCCTGGAAACACCATATATTTT. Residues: CASSVVAGPGNTIYF.

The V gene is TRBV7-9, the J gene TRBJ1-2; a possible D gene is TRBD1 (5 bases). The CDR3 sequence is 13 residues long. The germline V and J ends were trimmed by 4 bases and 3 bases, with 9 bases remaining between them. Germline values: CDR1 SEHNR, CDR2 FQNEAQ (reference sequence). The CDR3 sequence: CASSWQGDYGYTF. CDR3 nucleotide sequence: TGTGCCAGCAGCTGGCAAGGGGACTATGGCTACACCTTC.

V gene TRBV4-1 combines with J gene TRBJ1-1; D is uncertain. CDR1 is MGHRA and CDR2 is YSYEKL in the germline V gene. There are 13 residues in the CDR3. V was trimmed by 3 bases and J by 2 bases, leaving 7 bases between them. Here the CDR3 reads CASSHRGNTEAFF. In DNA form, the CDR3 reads TGCGCCAGCAGCCACCGAGGAAACACTGAAGCTTTCTTT.

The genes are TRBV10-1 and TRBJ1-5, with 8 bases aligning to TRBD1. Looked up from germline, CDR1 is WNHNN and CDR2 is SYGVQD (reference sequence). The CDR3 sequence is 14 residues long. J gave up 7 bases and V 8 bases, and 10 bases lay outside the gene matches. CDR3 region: CASPDRDKGQPQHF. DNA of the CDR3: TGCGCCAGCCCGGACAGGGATAAAGGACAGCCCCAGCATTTT.

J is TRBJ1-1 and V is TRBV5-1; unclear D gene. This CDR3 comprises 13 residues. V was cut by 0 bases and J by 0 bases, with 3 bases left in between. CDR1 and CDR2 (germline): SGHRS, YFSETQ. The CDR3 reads CASSLELNTEAFF. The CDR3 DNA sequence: TGCGCCAGCAGCTTGGAACTGAACACTGAAGCTTTCTTT.

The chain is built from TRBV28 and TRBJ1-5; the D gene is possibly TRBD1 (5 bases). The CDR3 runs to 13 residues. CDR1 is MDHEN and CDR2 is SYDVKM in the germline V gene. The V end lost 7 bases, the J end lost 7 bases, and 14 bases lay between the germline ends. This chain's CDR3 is CASTGTAKQPQHF. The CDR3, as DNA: TGTGCCAGCACCGGGACGGCCAAGCAGCCCCAGCATTTT.

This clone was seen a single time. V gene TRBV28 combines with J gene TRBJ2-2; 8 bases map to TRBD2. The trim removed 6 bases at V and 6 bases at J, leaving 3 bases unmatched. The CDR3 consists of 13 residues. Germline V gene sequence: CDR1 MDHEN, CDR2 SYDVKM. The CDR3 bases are TGTGCCAGCAGCCGGGGGGGCCCCGGGGAGCTGTTTTTT. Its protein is CASSRGGPGELFF.

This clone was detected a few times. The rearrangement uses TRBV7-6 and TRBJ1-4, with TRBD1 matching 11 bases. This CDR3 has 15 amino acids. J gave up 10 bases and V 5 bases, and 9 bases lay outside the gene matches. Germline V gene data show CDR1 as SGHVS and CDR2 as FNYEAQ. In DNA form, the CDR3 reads TGTGCCAGCAGCACACCCCGGGACAGGGGGGGAAAACTGTTTTTT. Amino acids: CASSTPRDRGGKLFF.

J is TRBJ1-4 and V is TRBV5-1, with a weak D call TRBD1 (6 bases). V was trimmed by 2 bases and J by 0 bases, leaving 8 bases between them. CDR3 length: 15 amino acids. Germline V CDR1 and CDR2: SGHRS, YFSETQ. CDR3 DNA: TGCGCCAGCAGCTTCGGACAGTCAACTAATGAAAAACTGTTTTTT. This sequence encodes CASSFGQSTNEKLFF. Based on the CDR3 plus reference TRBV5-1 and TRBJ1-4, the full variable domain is KAGVTQTPRYLIKTRGQQVTLSCSPISGHRSVSWYQQTPGQGLQFLFEYFSETQRNKGNFPGRFSGRQFSNSRSEMNVSTLELGDSALYLCASSFGQSTNEKLFFGSGTQLSVL.

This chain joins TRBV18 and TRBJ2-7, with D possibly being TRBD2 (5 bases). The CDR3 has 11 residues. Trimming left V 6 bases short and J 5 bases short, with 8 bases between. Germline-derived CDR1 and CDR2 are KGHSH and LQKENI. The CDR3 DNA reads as TGTGCCAGCTCTGCCGGGGACGAGCAGTACTTC. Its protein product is CASSAGDEQYF.

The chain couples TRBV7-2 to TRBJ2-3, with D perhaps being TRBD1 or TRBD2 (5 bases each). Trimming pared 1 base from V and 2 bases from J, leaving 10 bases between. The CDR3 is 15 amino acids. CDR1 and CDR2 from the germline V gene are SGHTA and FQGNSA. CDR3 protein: CASSLGWGNTDTQYF. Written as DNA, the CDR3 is TGTGCCAGCAGCTTAGGGTGGGGGAACACAGATACGCAGTATTTT.

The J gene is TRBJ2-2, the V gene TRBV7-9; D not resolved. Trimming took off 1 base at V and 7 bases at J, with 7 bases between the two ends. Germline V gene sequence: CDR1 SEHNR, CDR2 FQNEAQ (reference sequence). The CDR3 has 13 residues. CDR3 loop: CASSLGVDGELFF. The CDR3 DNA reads TGTGCCAGCAGCTTAGGAGTAGACGGGGAGCTGTTTTTT. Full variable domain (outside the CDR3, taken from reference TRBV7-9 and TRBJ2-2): DTGVSQNPRHKITKRGQNVTFRCDPISEHNRLYWYRQTLGQGPEFLTYFQNEAQLEKSRLLSDRFSAERPKGSFSTLEIQRTEQGDSAMYLCASSLGVDGELFFGEGSRLTVL.

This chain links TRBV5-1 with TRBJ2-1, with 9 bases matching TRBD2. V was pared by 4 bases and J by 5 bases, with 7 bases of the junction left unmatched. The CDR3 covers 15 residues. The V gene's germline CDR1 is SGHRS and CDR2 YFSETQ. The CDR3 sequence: CASSLIAGANNEQFF. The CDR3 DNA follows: TGCGCCAGCAGCCTTATAGCGGGGGCTAACAATGAGCAGTTCTTC.

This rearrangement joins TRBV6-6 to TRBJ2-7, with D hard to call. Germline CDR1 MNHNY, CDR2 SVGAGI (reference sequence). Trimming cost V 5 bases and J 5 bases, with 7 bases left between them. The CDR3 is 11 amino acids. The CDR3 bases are TGTGCCAGCAGTGAAATACACGAGCAGTACTTC. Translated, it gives CASSEIHEQYF.

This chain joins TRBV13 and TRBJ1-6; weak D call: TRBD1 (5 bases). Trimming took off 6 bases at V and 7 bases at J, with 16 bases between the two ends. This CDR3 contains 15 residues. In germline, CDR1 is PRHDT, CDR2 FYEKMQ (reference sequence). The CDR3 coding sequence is TGTGCCAGCAGTTTCCGCGGACGGGGGAATTCACCCCTCCACTTT. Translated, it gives CASSFRGRGNSPLHF.

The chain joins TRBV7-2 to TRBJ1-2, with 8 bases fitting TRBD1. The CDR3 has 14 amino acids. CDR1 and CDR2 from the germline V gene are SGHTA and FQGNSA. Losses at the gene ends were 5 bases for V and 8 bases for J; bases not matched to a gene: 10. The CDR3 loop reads CASSPPTGVGGYTF. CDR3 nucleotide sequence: TGTGCCAGCAGCCCCCCGACAGGGGTAGGCGGCTACACCTTC.

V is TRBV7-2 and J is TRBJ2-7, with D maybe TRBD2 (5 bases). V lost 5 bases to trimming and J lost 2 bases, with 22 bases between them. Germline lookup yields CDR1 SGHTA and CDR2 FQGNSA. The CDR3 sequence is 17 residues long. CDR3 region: CASSPTVGAPLTYEQYF. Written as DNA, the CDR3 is TGTGCCAGCAGCCCCACGGTGGGAGCCCCTCTAACCTACGAGCAGTACTTC.

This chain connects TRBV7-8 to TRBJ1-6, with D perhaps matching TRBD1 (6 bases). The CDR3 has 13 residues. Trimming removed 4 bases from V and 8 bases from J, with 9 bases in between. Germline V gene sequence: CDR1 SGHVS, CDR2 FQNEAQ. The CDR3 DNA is TGTGCCAGCAGCTACAGGGAGGATTCACCCCTCCACTTT. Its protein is CASSYREDSPLHF.

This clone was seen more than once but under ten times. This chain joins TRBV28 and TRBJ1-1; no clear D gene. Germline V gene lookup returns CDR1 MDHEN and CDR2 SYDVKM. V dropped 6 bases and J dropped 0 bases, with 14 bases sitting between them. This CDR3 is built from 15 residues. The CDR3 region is CASSSAGPLNTEAFF. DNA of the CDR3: TGTGCCAGCAGCTCAGCCGGTCCATTGAACACTGAAGCTTTCTTT.

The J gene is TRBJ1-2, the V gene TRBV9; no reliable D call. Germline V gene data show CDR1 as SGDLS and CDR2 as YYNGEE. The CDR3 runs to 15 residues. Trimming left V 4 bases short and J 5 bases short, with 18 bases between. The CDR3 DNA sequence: TGTGCCAGCAGCCCTCGGGCCACTCTGGGATATGGCTACACCTTC. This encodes CASSPRATLGYGYTF.

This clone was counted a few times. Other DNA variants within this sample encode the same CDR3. For the CDR3, the DNA is TGTGCCAGCAGCGTAGAGGTGGGGAGGGGATCCTACAATGAGCAGTTCTTC. Its translation: CASSVEVGRGSYNEQFF. The chain carries TRBV9 and TRBJ2-1; 7 positions match TRBD2. The CDR3 spans 17 residues. From germline, CDR1 is SGDLS and CDR2 YYNGEE. The V segment lost 0 bases and the J segment 1 base; nucleotides outside the gene matches: 7.

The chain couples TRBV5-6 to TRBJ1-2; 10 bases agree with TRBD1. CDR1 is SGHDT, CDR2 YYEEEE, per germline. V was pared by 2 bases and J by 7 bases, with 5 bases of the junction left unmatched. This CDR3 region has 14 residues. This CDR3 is CASSFWGQGSGYTF. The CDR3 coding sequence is TGTGCCAGCAGCTTTTGGGGACAGGGGAGTGGCTACACCTTC. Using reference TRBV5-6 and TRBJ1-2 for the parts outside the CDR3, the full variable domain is DAGVTQSPTHLIKTRGQQVTLRCSPKSGHDTVSWYQQALGQGPQFIFQYYEEEERQRGNFPDRFSGHQFPNYSSELNVNALLLGDSALYLCASSFWGQGSGYTFGSGTRLTVV.

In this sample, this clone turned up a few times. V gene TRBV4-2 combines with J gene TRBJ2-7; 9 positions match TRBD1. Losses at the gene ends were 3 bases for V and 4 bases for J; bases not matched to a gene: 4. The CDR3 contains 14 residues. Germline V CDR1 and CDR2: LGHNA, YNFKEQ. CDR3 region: CASSQDRGAYEQYF. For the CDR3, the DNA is TGTGCCAGCAGCCAGGACAGGGGTGCTTACGAGCAGTACTTC.

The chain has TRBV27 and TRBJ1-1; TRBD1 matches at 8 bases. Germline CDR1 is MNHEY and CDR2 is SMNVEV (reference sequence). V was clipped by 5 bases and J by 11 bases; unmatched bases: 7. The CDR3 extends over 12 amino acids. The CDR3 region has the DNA TGTGCCAGCAGTCCTCTTCAGGGGGCGGCTTTCTTT. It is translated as CASSPLQGAAFF.

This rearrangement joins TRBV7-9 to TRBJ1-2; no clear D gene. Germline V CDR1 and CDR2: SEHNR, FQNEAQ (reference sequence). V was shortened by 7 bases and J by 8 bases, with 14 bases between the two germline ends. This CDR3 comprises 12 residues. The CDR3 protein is CASTLGISGYTF. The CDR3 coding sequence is TGTGCCAGCACTCTCGGGATATCCGGCTACACCTTC.